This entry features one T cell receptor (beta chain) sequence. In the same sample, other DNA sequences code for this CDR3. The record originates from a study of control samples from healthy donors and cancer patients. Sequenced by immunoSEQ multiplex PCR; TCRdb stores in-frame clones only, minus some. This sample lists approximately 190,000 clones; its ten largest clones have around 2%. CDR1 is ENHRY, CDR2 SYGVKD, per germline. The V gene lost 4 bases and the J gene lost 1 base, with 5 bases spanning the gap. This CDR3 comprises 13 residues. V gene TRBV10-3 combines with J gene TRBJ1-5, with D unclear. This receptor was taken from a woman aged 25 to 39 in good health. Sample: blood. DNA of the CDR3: TGTGCCATCAGTGGACAAAGCAATCAGCCCCAGCATTTT. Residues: CAISGQSNQPQHF.